One and the same sample provided the 2 T cell receptor beta chains below, sequenced in a study of T cell responses to AZD1222 COVID-19 vaccine. Produced via immunoSEQ multiplex PCR; TCRdb's table is partial and in-frame only. The top ten clones hold 3% to 4.5% of a sample with some 150,000 clones, 85% to 90% of them seen once. Sequenced here: peripheral blood, sampled on day 0 of AZD1222 vaccination. Every receptor here comes from an adult in good health.

J is TRBJ2-1 and V is TRBV18; TRBD2 matches 14 bases. V shed 4 bases, J shed 7 bases, and the junction held 9 bases outside the gene matches. CDR1 and CDR2 (germline): KGHSH, LQKENI. The CDR3 covers 17 residues. For the CDR3, the DNA is TGTGCCAGCTCACAAACGGGACTAGCGGGAGTTGTTAATGAGCAGTTCTTC. It specifies CASSQTGLAGVVNEQFF.

The chain uses TRBV4-3 and TRBJ1-2; no definite D call. The CDR3 is 13 residues long. Germline CDR1 and CDR2: LGHNA and YSLEER. The V gene lost 3 bases and the J gene lost 4 bases, with 9 bases spanning the gap. CDR3 nucleotide sequence: TGCGCCAGCAGCCATCCCGGGAGCTATGGCTACACCTTC. It codes for CASSHPGSYGYTF.